Presented here are 3 T cell receptor beta chains from one specimen sequenced in a study of blood T cell repertoires in COVID-19 (dated by TCRdb to between 2020 and 2021). Library prep was done by the immunoSEQ multiplex PCR assay. TCRdb took this table from immuneACCESS and kept in-frame rearrangements with V and J called. Such tables lack part of the clones; where checked against another copy, unresolved V genes explain under half of the gap, and the rest is unexplained. The sample table records roughly 61,000 clones; around 92% of these occur just once. The ten largest clones represent about 2.1% of the sample. Sequencing was carried out using peripheral blood. The receptors here all came from a man aged 55 to 69 with acute or convalescent COVID-19.

J is TRBJ2-5 and V is TRBV6-2 or TRBV6-3; 7 nucleotides agree with TRBD1. From germline, CDR1 is MNHEY and CDR2 SVGEGT. The length of the CDR3 is 15 residues. Trimming cost V 2 bases and J 4 bases; bases outside gene matches: 7. CDR3 bases: TGTGCCAGCAGTTACCCAAGGGGGCGTCGAGAGACCCAGTACTTC. This sequence encodes CASSYPRGRRETQYF.

The rearrangement uses TRBV4-2 and TRBJ2-5; D unclear. Germline loops: CDR1 LGHNA, CDR2 YNFKEQ. The CDR3 covers 14 residues. V was shortened by 0 bases and J by 4 bases, with 9 bases between the two germline ends. The CDR3 region is CASSQDPGGETQYF. The DNA for the CDR3 is TGTGCCAGCAGCCAAGATCCAGGTGGAGAGACCCAGTACTTC.

The V call is TRBV7-6, the J call TRBJ2-7; 10 bases are a match to TRBD2. V shed 4 bases and J 6 bases; nucleotides not matched to a gene: 9. CDR1 is SGHVS, CDR2 FNYEAQ, per germline. The CDR3 consists of 15 residues. CDR3 DNA sequence: TGTGCCAGCAGCTCCGTAGCGGGAGGACTGCGCGAGCAGTACTTC. Amino acids: CASSSVAGGLREQYF. The whole variable domain, remainder taken from reference TRBV7-6 and TRBJ2-7, is GAGVSQSPRYKVTKRGQDVALRCDPISGHVSLYWYRQALGQGPEFLTYFNYEAQQDKSGLPNDRFSAERPEGSISTLTIQRTEQRDSAMYRCASSSVAGGLREQYFGPGTRLTVT.